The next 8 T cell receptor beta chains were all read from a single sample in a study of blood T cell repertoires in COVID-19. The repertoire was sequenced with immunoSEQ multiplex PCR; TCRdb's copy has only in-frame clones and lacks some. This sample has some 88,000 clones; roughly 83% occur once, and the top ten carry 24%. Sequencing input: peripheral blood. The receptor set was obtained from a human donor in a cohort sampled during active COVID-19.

The DNA of the CDR3 is TGTGCCAGTAGTATGGAATTAGCGGGAGGAGGGATGCAGTATTTT. Its protein product is CASSMELAGGGMQYF. The chain is built from TRBV19 and TRBJ2-3; 10 bases are shared with TRBD2. The V segment lost 3 bases and the J segment 11 bases; nucleotides outside the gene matches: 11. This CDR3 comprises 15 residues. Germline assignment: CDR1 LNHDA and CDR2 SQIVND (reference sequence).

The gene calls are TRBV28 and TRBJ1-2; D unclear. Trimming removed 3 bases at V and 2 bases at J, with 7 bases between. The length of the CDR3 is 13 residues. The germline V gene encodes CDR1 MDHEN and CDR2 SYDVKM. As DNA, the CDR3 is TGTGCCAGCAGTTTTCAGGCCAACTATGGCTACACCTTC. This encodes CASSFQANYGYTF.

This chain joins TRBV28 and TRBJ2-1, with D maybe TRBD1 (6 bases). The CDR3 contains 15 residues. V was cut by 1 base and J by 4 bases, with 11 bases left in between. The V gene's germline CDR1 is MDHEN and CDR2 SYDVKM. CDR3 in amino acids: CASSLLAGVYNEQFF. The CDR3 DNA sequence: TGTGCCAGCAGTTTATTGGCAGGGGTATACAATGAGCAGTTCTTC.

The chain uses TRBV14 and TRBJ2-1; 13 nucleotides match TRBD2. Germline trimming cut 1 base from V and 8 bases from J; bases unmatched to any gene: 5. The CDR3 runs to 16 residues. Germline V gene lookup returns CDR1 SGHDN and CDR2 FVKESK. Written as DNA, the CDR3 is TGTGCCAGCAGCCAAGTTAGGACTAGCGGGAGCCATGAGCAGTTCTTC. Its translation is CASSQVRTSGSHEQFF.

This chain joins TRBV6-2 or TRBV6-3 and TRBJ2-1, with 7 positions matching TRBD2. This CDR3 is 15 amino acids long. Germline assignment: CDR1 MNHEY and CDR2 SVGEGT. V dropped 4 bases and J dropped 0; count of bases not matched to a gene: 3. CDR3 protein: CASSSTSISYNEQFF. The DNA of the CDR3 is TGTGCCAGCAGTTCGACTAGCATCTCCTACAATGAGCAGTTCTTC.

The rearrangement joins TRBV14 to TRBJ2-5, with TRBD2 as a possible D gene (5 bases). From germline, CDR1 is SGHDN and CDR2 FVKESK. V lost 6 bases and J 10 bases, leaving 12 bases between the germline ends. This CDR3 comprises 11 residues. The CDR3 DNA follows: TGTGCCAGCAGTCACTCTAGCCTCCAGTACTTC. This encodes CASSHSSLQYF.

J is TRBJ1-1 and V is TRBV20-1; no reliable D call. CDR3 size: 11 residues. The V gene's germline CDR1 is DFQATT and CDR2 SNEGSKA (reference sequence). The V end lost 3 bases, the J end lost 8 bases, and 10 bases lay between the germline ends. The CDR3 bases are TGCAGTGCTAGGCGGGCTTCCGAAGCTTTCTTT. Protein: CSARRASEAFF.

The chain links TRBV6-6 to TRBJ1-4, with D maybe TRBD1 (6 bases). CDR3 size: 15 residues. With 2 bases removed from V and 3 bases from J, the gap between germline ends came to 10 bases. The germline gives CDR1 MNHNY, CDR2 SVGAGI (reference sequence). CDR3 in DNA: TGTGCCAGCAGTTACACAGGGTACCCTAATGAAAAACTGTTTTTT. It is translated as CASSYTGYPNEKLFF.